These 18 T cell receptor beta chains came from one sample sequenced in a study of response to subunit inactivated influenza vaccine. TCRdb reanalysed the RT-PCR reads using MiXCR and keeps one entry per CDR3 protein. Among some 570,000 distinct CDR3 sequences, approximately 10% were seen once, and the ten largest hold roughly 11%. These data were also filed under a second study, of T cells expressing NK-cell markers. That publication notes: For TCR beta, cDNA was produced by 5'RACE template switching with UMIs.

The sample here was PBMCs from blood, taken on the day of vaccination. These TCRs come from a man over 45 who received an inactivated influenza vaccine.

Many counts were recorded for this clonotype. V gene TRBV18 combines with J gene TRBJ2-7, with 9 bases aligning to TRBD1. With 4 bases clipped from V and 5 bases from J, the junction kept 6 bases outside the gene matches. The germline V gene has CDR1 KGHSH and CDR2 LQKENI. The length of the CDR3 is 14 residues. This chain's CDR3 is CASSLGTGLNEQYF. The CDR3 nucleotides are TGTGCCAGCTCACTCGGGACAGGGCTTAACGAGCAGTACTTC.

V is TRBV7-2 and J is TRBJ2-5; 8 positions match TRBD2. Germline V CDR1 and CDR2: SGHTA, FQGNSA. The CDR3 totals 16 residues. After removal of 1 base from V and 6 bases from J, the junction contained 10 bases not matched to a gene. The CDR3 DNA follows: TGTGCCAGCAGCTTAGTCGGGGGGGGAACGGCGCAGACCCAGTACTTC. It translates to CASSLVGGGTAQTQYF. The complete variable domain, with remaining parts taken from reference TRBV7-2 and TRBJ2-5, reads GAGVSQSPSNKVTEKGKDVELRCDPISGHTALYWYRQSLGQGLEFLIYFQGNSAPDKSGLPSDRFSAERTGGSVSTLTIQRTQQEDSAVYLCASSLVGGGTAQTQYFGPGTRLLVL.

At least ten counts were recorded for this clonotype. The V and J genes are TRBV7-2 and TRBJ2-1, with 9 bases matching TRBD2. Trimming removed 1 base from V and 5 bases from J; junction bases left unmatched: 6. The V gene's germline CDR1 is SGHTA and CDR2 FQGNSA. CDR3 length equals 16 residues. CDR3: CASSLVGGGAHNEQFF. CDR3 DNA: TGTGCCAGCAGCTTAGTTGGCGGGGGGGCACACAATGAGCAGTTCTTC.

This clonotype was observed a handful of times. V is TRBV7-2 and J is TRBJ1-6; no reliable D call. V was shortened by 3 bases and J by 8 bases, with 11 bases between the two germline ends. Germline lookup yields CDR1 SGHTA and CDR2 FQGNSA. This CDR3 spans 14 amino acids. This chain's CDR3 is CASSFTVEDSPLHF. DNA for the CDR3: TGTGCCAGCAGCTTTACGGTGGAGGATTCACCCCTCCACTTT.

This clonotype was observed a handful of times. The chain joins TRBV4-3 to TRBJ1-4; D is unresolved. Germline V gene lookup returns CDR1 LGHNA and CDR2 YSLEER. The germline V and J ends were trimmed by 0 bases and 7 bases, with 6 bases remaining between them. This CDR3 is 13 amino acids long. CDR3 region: CASSQDFGEKLFF. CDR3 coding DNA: TGCGCCAGCAGCCAAGATTTCGGTGAAAAACTGTTTTTT.

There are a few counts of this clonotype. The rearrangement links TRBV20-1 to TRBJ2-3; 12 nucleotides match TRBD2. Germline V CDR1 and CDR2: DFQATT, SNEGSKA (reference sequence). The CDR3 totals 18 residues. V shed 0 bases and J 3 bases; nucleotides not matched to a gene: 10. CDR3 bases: TGCAGTGCTAGAGATTTAGCGACTAGCGGGAGTTTAACAGATACGCAGTATTTT. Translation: CSARDLATSGSLTDTQYF.

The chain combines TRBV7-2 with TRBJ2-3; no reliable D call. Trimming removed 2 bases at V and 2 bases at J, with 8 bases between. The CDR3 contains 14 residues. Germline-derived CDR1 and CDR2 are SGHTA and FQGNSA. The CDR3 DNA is TGTGCCAGCAGCTTAATCCCAACCACAGATACGCAGTATTTT. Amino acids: CASSLIPTTDTQYF.

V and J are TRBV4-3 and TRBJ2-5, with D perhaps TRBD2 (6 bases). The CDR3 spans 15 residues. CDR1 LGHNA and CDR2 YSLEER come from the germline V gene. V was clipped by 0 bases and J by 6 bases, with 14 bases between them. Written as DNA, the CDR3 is TGCGCCAGCAGCCAAGATGGAGGGAAGTGGCAGACCCAGTACTTC. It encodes CASSQDGGKWQTQYF.

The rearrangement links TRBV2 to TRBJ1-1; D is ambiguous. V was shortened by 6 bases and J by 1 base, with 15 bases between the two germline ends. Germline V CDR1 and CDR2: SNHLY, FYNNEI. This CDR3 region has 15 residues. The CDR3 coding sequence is TGTGCCAGCAGCGAACAACAGCACGAGAACACTGAAGCTTTCTTT. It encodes CASSEQQHENTEAFF.

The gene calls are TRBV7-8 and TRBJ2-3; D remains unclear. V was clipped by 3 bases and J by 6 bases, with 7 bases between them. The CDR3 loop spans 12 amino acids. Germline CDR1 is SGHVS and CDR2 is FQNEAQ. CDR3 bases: TGTGCCAGCAGCTTTACCCGGGATACGCAGTATTTT. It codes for CASSFTRDTQYF.

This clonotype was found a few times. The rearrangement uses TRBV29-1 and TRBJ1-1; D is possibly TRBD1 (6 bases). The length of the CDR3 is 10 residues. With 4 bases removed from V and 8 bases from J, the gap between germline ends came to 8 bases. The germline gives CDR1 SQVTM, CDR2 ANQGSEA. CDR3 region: CSVGTAEAFF. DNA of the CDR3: TGCAGCGTTGGGACAGCCGAAGCTTTCTTT.

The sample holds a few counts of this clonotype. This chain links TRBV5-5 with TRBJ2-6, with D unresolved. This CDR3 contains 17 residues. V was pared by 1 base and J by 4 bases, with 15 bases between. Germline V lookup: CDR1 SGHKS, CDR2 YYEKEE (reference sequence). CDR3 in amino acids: CASSLFSGITGANVLTF. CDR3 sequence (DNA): TGTGCCAGCAGCTTGTTTTCGGGCATTACCGGGGCCAACGTCCTGACTTTC.

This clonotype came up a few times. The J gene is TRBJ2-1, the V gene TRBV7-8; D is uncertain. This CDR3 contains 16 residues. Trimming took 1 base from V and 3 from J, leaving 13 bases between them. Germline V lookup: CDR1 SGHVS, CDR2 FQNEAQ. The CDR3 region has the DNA TGTGCCAGCAGCTTAGGACCCACCACGAGCTACAATGAGCAGTTCTTC. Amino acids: CASSLGPTTSYNEQFF.

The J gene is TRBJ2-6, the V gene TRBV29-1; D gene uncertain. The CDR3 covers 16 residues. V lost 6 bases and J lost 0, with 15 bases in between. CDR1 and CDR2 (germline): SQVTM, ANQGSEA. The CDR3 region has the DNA TGCAGCGTCCCGATCGCCGGAACCTCTGGGGCCAACGTCCTGACTTTC. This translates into CSVPIAGTSGANVLTF. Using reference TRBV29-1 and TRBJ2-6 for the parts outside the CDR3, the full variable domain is SAVISQKPSRDICQRGTSLTIQCQVDSQVTMMFWYRQQPGQSLTLIATANQGSEATYESGFVIDKFPISRPNLTFSTLTVSNMSPEDSSIYLCSVPIAGTSGANVLTFGAGSRLTVL.

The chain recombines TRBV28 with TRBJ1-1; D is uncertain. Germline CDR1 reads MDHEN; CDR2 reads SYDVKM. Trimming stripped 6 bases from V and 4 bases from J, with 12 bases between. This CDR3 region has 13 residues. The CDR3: CASREGPSTEAFF. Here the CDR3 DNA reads TGTGCCAGCAGAGAAGGCCCGAGCACTGAAGCTTTCTTT.

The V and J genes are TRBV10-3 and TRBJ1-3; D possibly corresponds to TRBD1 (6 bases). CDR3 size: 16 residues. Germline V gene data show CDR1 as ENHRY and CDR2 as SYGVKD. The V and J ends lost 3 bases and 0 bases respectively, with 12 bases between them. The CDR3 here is CAISDDRRSSGNTIYF. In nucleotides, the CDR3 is TGTGCCATCAGTGATGACAGGAGGTCCTCTGGAAACACCATATATTTT.

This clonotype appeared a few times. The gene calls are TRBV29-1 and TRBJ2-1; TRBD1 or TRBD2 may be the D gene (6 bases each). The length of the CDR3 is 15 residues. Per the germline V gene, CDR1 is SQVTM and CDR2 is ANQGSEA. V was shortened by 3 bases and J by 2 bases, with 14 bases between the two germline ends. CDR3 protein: CSVEGGTGPYNEQFF. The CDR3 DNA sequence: TGCAGCGTTGAGGGGGGCACGGGGCCCTACAATGAGCAGTTCTTC.

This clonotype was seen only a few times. The CDR3 nucleotides read TGTGCCAGCAAGGGGGCGGGAGATTTCGGGGAGCTGTTTTTT. Amino acid sequence: CASKGAGDFGELFF. V gene TRBV25-1 combines with J gene TRBJ2-2, with D possibly being TRBD1 or TRBD2 (7 bases each). The CDR3 extends over 14 amino acids. Per the germline V gene, CDR1 is MGHDK and CDR2 is SYGVNS. V dropped 7 bases and J dropped 7 bases, with 16 bases sitting between them.